This record looks at one TCR beta chain sequence and its context. With 0 bases clipped from V and 5 bases from J, the junction kept 5 bases outside the gene matches. The CDR3 has 17 residues. Germline V gene lookup returns CDR1 PRHDT and CDR2 FYEKMQ (reference sequence). The sample belongs to a study of blood T cell repertoires in COVID-19. Overall study: Whether acute or convalescent, the COVID-19 samples came from the United States, Italy and Spain. Sources were T cells, B-cell-depleted T cells, or PBMCs; the material itself was cDNA or gDNA.

Original analysis: From reference gene primer amplification, estimates of nucleated cell counts were derived. Only in-frame clones appear in the TCRdb table, and some are missing; sequencing was by immunoSEQ multiplex PCR. That table is the source of V, J and clone size, and D and trimming were worked out from the DNA. The sample shows about 250,000 clones, around 81% of them seen only once. This sequence joins TRBV13 and TRBJ2-3; 13 positions agree with TRBD2. This sequence originates from a man aged 50 or older with active or convalescent COVID-19. The sample was peripheral blood. CDR3 region: CASSLGTSGGAGDTQYF. CDR3 nucleotides: TGTGCCAGCAGCTTAGGTACTAGCGGGGGGGCCGGAGATACGCAGTATTTT.